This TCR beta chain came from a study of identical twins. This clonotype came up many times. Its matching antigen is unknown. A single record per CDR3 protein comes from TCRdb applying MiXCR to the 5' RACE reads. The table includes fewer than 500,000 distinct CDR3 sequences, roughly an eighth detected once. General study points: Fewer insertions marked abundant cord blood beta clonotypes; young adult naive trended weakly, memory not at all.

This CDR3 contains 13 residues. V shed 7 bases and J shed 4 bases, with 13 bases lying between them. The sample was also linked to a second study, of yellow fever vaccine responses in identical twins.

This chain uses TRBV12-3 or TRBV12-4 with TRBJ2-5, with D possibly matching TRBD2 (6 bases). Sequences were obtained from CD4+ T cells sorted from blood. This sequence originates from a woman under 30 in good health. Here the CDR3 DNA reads TGTGCCAGCACTCGGGGGTTTAGAGAGACCCAGTACTTC. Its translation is CASTRGFRETQYF.